The sequence of this T cell receptor beta chain was determined in a study of cytomegalovirus exposure and HLA in healthy donors. This CDR3 has 14 residues. CDR1 is SEHNR and CDR2 is FQNEAQ in the germline V gene (reference sequence). V was cut by 5 bases and J by 6 bases, with 16 bases left in between. Amplification used 60 Vbeta primers and 13 Jbeta primers. TCRdb's copy holds only in-frame clones and misses some; the assay was immunoSEQ multiplex PCR. Found here are about 150,000 clones, about 75% of them singletons; the top ten hold about 11%. This clone appeared once. The antigen is not known. Without the conserved terminal phenylalanine or tryptophan, this CDR3 likely stems from a read error. Study conclusions and caveats: In a later analysis, HLA-associated beta chains showed higher expansion and lower generation probabilities than comparable chains. Productive rates of about 87% or about 30% were seen for most TCR beta V segments in an earlier analysis. Analysis performed later found roughly 17,000 TCR beta sequences associated with HLA alleles at 0.05 false discovery rate. It was only CMV serostatus that was available as immune exposure information.

Material for sequencing was PBMCs. This receptor was obtained from a man aged 18 to 30 in good health and CMV-seropositive. The chain is built from TRBV7-9 and TRBJ1-2; D is unresolved. This CDR3 is CASSAPGGSNGYTL. The CDR3, as DNA: TGTGCCAGCAGCGCCCCCGGAGGGTCCAATGGCTACACCCTC.